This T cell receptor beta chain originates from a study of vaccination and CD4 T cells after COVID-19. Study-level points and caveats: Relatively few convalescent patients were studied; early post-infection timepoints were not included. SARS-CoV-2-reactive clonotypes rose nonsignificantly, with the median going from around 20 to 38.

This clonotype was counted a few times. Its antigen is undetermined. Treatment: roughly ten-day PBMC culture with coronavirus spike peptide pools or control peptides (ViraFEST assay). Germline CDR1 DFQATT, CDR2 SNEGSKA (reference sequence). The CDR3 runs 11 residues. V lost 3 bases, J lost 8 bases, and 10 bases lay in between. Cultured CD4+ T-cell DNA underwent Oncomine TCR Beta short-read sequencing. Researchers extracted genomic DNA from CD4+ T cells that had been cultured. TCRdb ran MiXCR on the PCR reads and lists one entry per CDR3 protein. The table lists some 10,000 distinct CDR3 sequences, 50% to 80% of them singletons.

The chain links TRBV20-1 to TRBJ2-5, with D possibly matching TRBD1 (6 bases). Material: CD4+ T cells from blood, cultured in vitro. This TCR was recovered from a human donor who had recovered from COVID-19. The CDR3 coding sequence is TGCAGTGCTAGCGACAGGAGCACCCAGTACTTC. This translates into CSASDRSTQYF.